These 5 T cell receptor beta chains originate from one sample sequenced in a study of T cell responses to AZD1222 COVID-19 vaccine. Profiled with immunoSEQ multiplex PCR; TCRdb holds only in-frame clones, not every one. In the table there are about 100,000 clones, around 90% of which are singletons. The sample here was peripheral blood, taken 28 days after the second AZD1222 dose. The source is an adult who received the AZD1222 COVID-19 vaccine.

The chain combines TRBV12-3 or TRBV12-4 with TRBJ1-5; D unresolved. The length of the CDR3 is 12 residues. V lost 3 bases, J lost 7 bases, and 7 bases lay in between. CDR3: CASSFREQPQHF. The CDR3 coding sequence is TGTGCCAGCAGTTTTAGGGAGCAGCCCCAGCATTTT.

V is TRBV5-1 and J is TRBJ1-2, with 9 bases that match TRBD1. The CDR3 length is 16 residues. Looked up from germline, CDR1 is SGHRS and CDR2 is YFSETQ. V lost 0 bases to trimming and J lost 3 bases; unmatched junction nucleotides: 6. DNA for the CDR3: TGCGCCAGCAGCTTGGGGCGGACAGGGGTAGACTATGGCTACACCTTC. It encodes CASSLGRTGVDYGYTF.

The J gene is TRBJ2-7, the V gene TRBV5-1, with 7 bases lining up with TRBD1. V shed 0 bases, J shed 2 bases, and the junction held 2 bases outside the gene matches. Germline-derived CDR1 and CDR2 are SGHRS and YFSETQ. This CDR3 contains 14 residues. In DNA, the CDR3 is TGCGCCAGCAGCTTGGGACAGGGTGCCTACGAGCAGTACTTC. It encodes CASSLGQGAYEQYF.

The chain carries TRBV28 and TRBJ2-6; 7 positions agree with TRBD1. This CDR3 has 16 amino acids. The ends lost 7 bases at V and 0 bases at J; junction bases unmatched: 6. CDR1 is MDHEN, CDR2 SYDVKM, per germline. The CDR3 DNA reads TGTGCCAGCACCTCGACAGGGAGCTCTGGGGCCAACGTCCTGACTTTC. It translates to CASTSTGSSGANVLTF.

The gene calls are TRBV12-3 or TRBV12-4 and TRBJ2-7; no firm D call. This CDR3 has 11 amino acids. Trimming removed 3 bases from V and 6 bases from J, with 6 bases in between. This CDR3 is CASSLVGEQYF. As DNA, the CDR3 is TGTGCCAGCAGTTTGGTAGGCGAGCAGTACTTC.